This T cell receptor beta chain stems from a study of identical twins. cDNA molecules carried unique molecular identifiers, and template switching added a universal primer site. TCRdb ran MiXCR on the 5' RACE reads and lists one entry per CDR3 protein. The sample has about 220,000 distinct CDR3 sequences, roughly 7.5% seen once. CDR3 length: 16 residues. In germline, CDR1 is ENHRY, CDR2 SYGVKD. Germline trimming cut 5 bases from V and 2 bases from J; bases unmatched to any gene: 7. Study-wide results and limits: There is a chance that invariant MAIT and iNKT cells partially muddied zero-insertion analyses.

This clonotype has only a few counts. The target antigen is unknown. This sample was shared with a second study, whose subject was yellow fever vaccine responses in identical twins.

Sequencing was performed on memory (CD45RO+) T cells sorted from blood. The chain has TRBV10-3 and TRBJ2-3; 10 bases match TRBD2. This receptor was identified in a woman between 18 and 29 years old in good health. The DNA of the CDR3 is TGTGCCATCAGTAAATTTAGCGGGGGGACCACAGATACGCAGTATTTT. Amino acid sequence: CAISKFSGGTTDTQYF.